This T cell receptor (beta chain) was identified during a study of blood T cell repertoires in COVID-19. Repertoires were generated with immunoSEQ multiplex PCR, while TCRdb's copy carries only in-frame clones and drops some. The data contain some 250,000 clones, around 79% of them singletons. Germline V gives CDR1 MDHEN, CDR2 SYDVKM. Unmatched junction bases numbered 9, after V lost 6 bases and J lost 4 bases. There are 16 residues in the CDR3. The rearrangement joins TRBV28 to TRBJ1-6; 7 bases align to TRBD1. The TCR sequence derives from an elderly woman with acute or convalescent COVID-19. Sequenced sample: peripheral blood. CDR3 nucleotide sequence: TGTGCCAGCAGCCATCTAACGGGACAGTATAATTCACCCCTCCACTTT. Its protein is CASSHLTGQYNSPLHF.